This TCR beta chain derives from a study of blood T cell repertoires in COVID-19. Clones were sequenced by immunoSEQ multiplex PCR, and TCRdb holds only the in-frame ones, with some missing. The repertoire holds about 210,000 clones, with approximately 91% as singletons. Germline V lookup: CDR1 LNHNV, CDR2 YYDKDF (reference sequence). The CDR3 length is 16 residues. V dropped 4 bases and J dropped 3 bases, with 18 bases sitting between them. Sequencing input: peripheral blood. This sequence was found in a woman in her thirties or forties with acute or convalescent COVID-19. The genes are TRBV15 and TRBJ1-2, with a possible D match to TRBD1 (5 bases). The CDR3 sequence: CATSTSLTATYYGYTF. CDR3 nucleotides: TGTGCCACCAGCACCTCCCTGACAGCCACTTACTATGGCTACACCTTC.